This T cell receptor beta chain was retrieved from a study of graft-versus-host responses after intestinal transplantation. Study background: Tacrolimus and steroids were given for three to four years to all recipients after anti-thymocyte globulin induction.

As to this clone: Its target is not known.

Profiling relied on immunoSEQ multiplex PCR, and the TCRdb table lists in-frame clones only, not all of them. In the table there are 85,000 to 100,000 clones, roughly 90% of which are singletons. Study-level points and caveats: There were GvH clones found in recipient marrow, and some of them appeared first in ileum or blood. Across patients carrying graft-donor T cell macrochimerism, allografts held high graft-versus-host to host-versus-graft clonal ratios.

The receptor comes from a human donor who was the organ donor for an intestinal transplant. Sequenced here: unstimulated CD8+ T cells sorted from spleen or lymph node cells, sampled before transplant.

CDR3 in DNA: TGTGCCAGCAGCGTAGTAGTGACTAGTGGAAATGAGCAGTTCTTC. This gives the protein CASSVVVTSGNEQFF. J is TRBJ2-1 and V is TRBV9, with a weak D call TRBD2 (6 bases). The CDR3 sequence is 15 residues long. Germline V gene sequence: CDR1 SGDLS, CDR2 YYNGEE. V was trimmed by 0 bases and J by 7 bases, leaving 14 bases between them.